Below, one TCR beta chain is given with its context. Antigen specificity is unknown. These data originate in a study of Ad26.COV2.S vaccination and SARS-CoV-2 variants. Treatment specified: some 19 received Ad26.COV2.S at low or high dose, single or two shots; about 5 received placebo; per-sample allocation not given. Collection of the samples took place on day 63 after the first injection of vaccine or placebo. In germline, CDR1 is SQVTM, CDR2 ANQGSEA. This CDR3 region has 13 residues. The V end was cut by 2 bases, the J end by 2 bases, with 7 bases between. Profiled with immunoSEQ multiplex PCR; TCRdb holds only in-frame clones, not every one. The data show around 450,000 clones, roughly 89% seen once. Study conclusions and caveats: Reportedly, spike-specific CD8+ and CD4+ T cell responses achieved substantial breadth once vaccination had taken place. Recipients of vaccine and of placebo showed similar breadth of their non-spike TCR repertoires.

The receptor was derived from a person between 18 and 60 years old who received the Ad26.COV2.S COVID-19 vaccine or a placebo. The specimen was peripheral blood, collected in a trial of Ad26.COV2.S vaccine versus placebo. The chain links TRBV29-1 to TRBJ2-1, with D uncertain. This chain's CDR3 is CSVELQTYNEQFF. CDR3 in DNA: TGCAGCGTTGAACTACAGACCTACAATGAGCAGTTCTTC.